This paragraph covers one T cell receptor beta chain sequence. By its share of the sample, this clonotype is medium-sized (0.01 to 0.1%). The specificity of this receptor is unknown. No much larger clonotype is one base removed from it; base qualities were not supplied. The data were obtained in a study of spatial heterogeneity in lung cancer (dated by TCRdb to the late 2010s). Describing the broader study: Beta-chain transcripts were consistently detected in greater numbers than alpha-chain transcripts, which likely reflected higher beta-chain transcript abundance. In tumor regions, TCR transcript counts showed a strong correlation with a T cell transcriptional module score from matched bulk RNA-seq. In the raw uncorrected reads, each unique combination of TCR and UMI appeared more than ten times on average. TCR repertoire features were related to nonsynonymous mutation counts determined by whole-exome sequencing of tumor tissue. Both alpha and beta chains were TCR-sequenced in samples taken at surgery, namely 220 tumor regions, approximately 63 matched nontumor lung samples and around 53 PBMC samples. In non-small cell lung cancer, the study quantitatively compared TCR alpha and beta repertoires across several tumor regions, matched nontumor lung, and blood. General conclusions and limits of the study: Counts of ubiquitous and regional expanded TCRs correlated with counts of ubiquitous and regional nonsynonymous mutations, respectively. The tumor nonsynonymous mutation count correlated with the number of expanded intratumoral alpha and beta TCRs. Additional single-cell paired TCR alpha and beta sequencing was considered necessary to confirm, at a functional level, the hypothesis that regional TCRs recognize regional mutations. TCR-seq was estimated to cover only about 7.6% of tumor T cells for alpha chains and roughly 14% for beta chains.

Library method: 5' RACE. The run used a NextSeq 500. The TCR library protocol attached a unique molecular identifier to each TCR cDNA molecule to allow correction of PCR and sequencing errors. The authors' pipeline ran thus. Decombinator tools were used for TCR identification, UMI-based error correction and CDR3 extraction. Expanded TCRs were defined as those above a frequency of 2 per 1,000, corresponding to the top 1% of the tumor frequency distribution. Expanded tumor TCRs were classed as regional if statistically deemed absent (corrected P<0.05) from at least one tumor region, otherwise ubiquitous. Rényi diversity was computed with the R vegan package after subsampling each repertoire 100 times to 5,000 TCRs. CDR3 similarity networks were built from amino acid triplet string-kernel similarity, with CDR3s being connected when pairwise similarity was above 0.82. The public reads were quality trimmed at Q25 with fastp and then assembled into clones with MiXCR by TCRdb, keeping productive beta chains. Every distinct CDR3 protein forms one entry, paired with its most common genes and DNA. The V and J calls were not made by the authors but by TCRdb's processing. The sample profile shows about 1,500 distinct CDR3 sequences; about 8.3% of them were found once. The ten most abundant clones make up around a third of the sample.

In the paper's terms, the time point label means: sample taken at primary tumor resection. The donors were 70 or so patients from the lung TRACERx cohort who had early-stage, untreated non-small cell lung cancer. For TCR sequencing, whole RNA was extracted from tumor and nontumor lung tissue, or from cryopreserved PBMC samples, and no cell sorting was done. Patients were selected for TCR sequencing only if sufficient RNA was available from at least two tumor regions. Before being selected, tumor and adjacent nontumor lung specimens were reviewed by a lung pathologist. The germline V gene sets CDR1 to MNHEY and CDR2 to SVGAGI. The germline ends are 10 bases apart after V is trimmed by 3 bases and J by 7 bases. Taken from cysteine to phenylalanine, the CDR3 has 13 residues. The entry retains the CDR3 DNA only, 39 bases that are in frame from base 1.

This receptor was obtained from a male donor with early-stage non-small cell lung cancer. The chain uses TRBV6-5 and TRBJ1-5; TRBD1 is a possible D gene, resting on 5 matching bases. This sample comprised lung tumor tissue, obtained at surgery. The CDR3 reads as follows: CASSYGGGQPQHF. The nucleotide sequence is TGTGCCAGCAGTTATGGGGGGGGGCAGCCCCAGCATTTT.